This T cell receptor (beta chain) comes out of a study of cytomegalovirus exposure and HLA in healthy donors. Study results and limitations: Later work showed greater clonal expansion in HLA-associated TCR beta chains than in equally common others. Researchers left out some V segments, among them TRBV6-2 and TRBV6-3, as indistinguishable. There were a few CMV-associated chains whose specificity for CMV antigens was confirmed in vitro.

Unmatched junction bases numbered 6, after V lost 4 bases and J lost 6 bases. Germline CDR1 reads MNHEY; CDR2 reads SMNVEV (reference sequence). The CDR3 is made up of 16 amino acids. Vbeta (60) and Jbeta (13) primers were used in the PCR. Generated by immunoSEQ multiplex PCR, the TCRdb table keeps only in-frame clones and is missing some. This table holds 130,000 or so clones, 75% to 90% found once. As regards this clone: Antigen specificity is unknown.

This sequence joins TRBV27 and TRBJ2-1; TRBD2 agrees at 13 bases. The sequenced sample was PBMCs. The sequence was obtained from a man aged 35 to 55 in good health and CMV-seronegative. CDR3 protein: CASSSSRTSGGNEQFF. CDR3 DNA: TGTGCCAGCAGTTCCTCTCGGACTAGCGGGGGCAATGAGCAGTTCTTC.